The 23 T cell receptor beta chains given below trace back to one sample, sequenced in a study of blood T cells in healthy people across ages. Using a J-beta primer mix together with a sample-barcoded 5' primer, a second PCR was run for about 7 to 12 cycles. TCRdb analysed the 5' RACE reads with MiXCR anew, one entry per CDR3 protein. The sample holds about 560,000 distinct CDR3 sequences, about a quarter seen once. These data also featured in a second study, about T cells of mothers and their children.

The specimen sequenced was blood. These receptors came from a boy aged 2 to 9 in good health.

V is TRBV7-9 and J is TRBJ1-1; D remains unclear. V dropped 10 bases and J dropped 3 bases, with 6 bases sitting between them. The length of the CDR3 is 10 residues. The germline V gene has CDR1 SEHNR and CDR2 FQNEAQ (reference sequence). In nucleotides, the CDR3 is TGTGCCATTGGGGACACTGAAGCTTTCTTT. It yields the protein CAIGDTEAFF. Supplemented by reference TRBV7-9 and TRBJ1-1, the full variable domain reads DTGVSQNPRHKITKRGQNVTFRCDPISEHNRLYWYRQTLGQGPEFLTYFQNEAQLEKSRLLSDRFSAERPKGSFSTLEIQRTEQGDSAMYLCAIGDTEAFFGQGTRLTVV.

Of note for this clonotype: One base away lies a much larger clone, so this may be a sequencing read error. J is TRBJ2-5 and V is TRBV20-1; maybe TRBD1 (8 bases). The DNA end is more similar to TRBJ2-7, so the J call may be wrong. Germline CDR1 and CDR2: DFQATT and SNEGSKA (reference sequence). CDR3 size: 16 residues. CDR3 in amino acids: CSALDRAKTSSYEQYF. The CDR3 DNA is TGCAGTGCTTTGGACAGGGCCAAGACTAGCAGCTACGAGCAGTACTTC.

In this sample, this clonotype turned up once. The chain links TRBV7-9 to TRBJ2-3, with D unresolved. This CDR3 has 15 amino acids. V was clipped by 5 bases and J by 3 bases, with 15 bases between them. Per germline, CDR1 SEHNR and CDR2 FQNEAQ (reference sequence). CDR3 in DNA: TGTGCCAGCAGCCCGCTTCATGGTTTGACAGATACGCAGTATTTT. It is translated as CASSPLHGLTDTQYF.

Written as DNA, the CDR3 is TGCAGTGCTAGAAAACAGGGGGCCAAAAACATTCAGTACTTC. Translation: CSARKQGAKNIQYF. The chain joins TRBV20-1 to TRBJ2-4, with TRBD1 matching 7 bases. The CDR3 length is 14 residues. The ends lost 2 bases at V and 1 base at J; junction bases unmatched: 2. Germline V gene sequence: CDR1 DFQATT, CDR2 SNEGSKA (reference sequence).

There are a few counts of this clonotype. The rearrangement uses TRBV7-2 and TRBJ2-5; D is undetermined. The J call could be wrong; TRBJ2-1 is a better fit for the DNA end. The CDR3 loop spans 13 amino acids. CDR1 is SGHTA, CDR2 FQGNSA, per germline. The CDR3 DNA reads TGTGCCAGCAGCTTCACCCTCAGCAATGAGCAGTTCTTC. This sequence encodes CASSFTLSNEQFF.

The chain employs TRBV7-2 and TRBJ2-5, with 10 bases identical to TRBD2. The CDR3 totals 16 residues. The germline V gene encodes CDR1 SGHTA and CDR2 FQGNSA. With 10 bases clipped from V and 5 bases from J, the junction kept 16 bases outside the gene matches. The chain's CDR3 is CATKTLAGARHETQYF. CDR3 in DNA: TGTGCCACCAAGACTCTAGCGGGGGCCCGGCATGAGACCCAGTACTTC.

This clonotype has a handful of counts. This chain connects TRBV6-6 to TRBJ2-4; the match to TRBD2 covers 7 bases. The trim removed 8 bases at V and 3 bases at J, leaving 4 bases unmatched. This CDR3 is built from 13 residues. CDR1 and CDR2 (germline): MNHNY, SVGAGI (reference sequence). CDR3 sequence (DNA): TGTGCCAGCCGCGGGGGAGGCAAAAACATTCAGTACTTC. Translation: CASRGGGKNIQYF.

The genes are TRBV28 and TRBJ2-1, with D unclear. Near its end, the DNA agrees better with TRBJ2-7, so the J call may be wrong. The length of the CDR3 is 13 residues. Germline V lookup: CDR1 MDHEN, CDR2 SYDVKM. The CDR3 here is CASSLFLGYEQYF. The CDR3 bases are TGTGCCAGCAGTTTATTCCTGGGCTACGAGCAGTACTTC.

The rearrangement links TRBV2 to TRBJ2-3; D is perhaps TRBD2 (6 bases). V was cut by 8 bases and J by 4 bases, with 13 bases left in between. The length of the CDR3 is 13 residues. In germline, CDR1 is SNHLY, CDR2 FYNNEI. The DNA for the CDR3 is TGTGCCAGCCCGAGGGTAGCGGCAGATACGCAGTATTTT. This encodes CASPRVAADTQYF.

This chain joins TRBV18 and TRBJ2-1; TRBD1 matches at 10 bases. Germline CDR1 is KGHSH and CDR2 is LQKENI. Unmatched junction bases numbered 8, after V lost 6 bases and J lost 3 bases. This CDR3 has 16 residues. The CDR3 region is CASSPGQGLIYNEQFF. The CDR3 region has the DNA TGTGCCAGCTCGCCGGGACAGGGGTTGATCTACAATGAGCAGTTCTTC.

This clonotype was seen a few times. The V call is TRBV5-5, the J call TRBJ1-4, with a weak D call TRBD1 (5 bases). The CDR3 is made up of 15 amino acids. With 1 base removed from V and 2 bases from J, the gap between germline ends came to 9 bases. CDR1 is SGHKS and CDR2 is YYEKEE in the germline V gene (reference sequence). The CDR3 sequence is CASSLSGTTNEKLFF. CDR3 in DNA: TGTGCCAGCAGCTTGTCGGGGACTACTAATGAAAAACTGTTTTTT.

The rearrangement links TRBV11-1 to TRBJ2-5, with 9 bases that match TRBD1. From germline, CDR1 is SGHAT and CDR2 FQDESV (reference sequence). The ends lost 2 bases at V and 3 bases at J; junction bases unmatched: 4. The CDR3 runs to 15 residues. The CDR3 loop is CASSLPGTGKETQYF. CDR3 DNA sequence: TGTGCCAGCAGCTTACCCGGGACAGGGAAAGAGACCCAGTACTTC.

This chain links TRBV24-1 with TRBJ1-2; D perhaps matches TRBD1 (5 bases). The CDR3 runs 15 residues. V was clipped by 5 bases and J by 1 base, with 13 bases between them. Germline V CDR1 and CDR2: KGHDR, SFDVKD. CDR3 amino acids: CATSGGATLNYGYTF. CDR3 nucleotides: TGTGCCACCAGTGGAGGGGCCACCCTTAACTATGGCTACACCTTC.

This clonotype appeared a few times. V and J are TRBV20-1 and TRBJ2-7; TRBD1 aligns across 11 bases. In germline, CDR1 is DFQATT, CDR2 SNEGSKA (reference sequence). This CDR3 is 16 amino acids long. The trim removed 3 bases at V and 4 bases at J, leaving 11 bases unmatched. The CDR3: CSASDFGTGGTYEQYF. The CDR3 DNA is TGCAGTGCTAGCGACTTCGGGACAGGGGGAACGTACGAGCAGTACTTC.

This clonotype was detected a few times. This chain joins TRBV4-3 and TRBJ2-3; 13 bases map to TRBD2. The CDR3 spans 17 residues. Germline V gene lookup returns CDR1 LGHNA and CDR2 YSLEER. Trimming took 1 base from V and 2 from J; bases not matched to a gene: 3. The CDR3 spells CASSQGLAGGITDTQYF. In DNA form, the CDR3 reads TGCGCCAGCAGCCAAGGACTAGCGGGAGGCATCACAGATACGCAGTATTTT.

DNA of the CDR3: TGCAGCGTTGGATACAGGGGTCAGACAGAAGCTTTCTTT. This encodes CSVGYRGQTEAFF. The chain couples TRBV29-1 to TRBJ1-1; 7 nucleotides agree with TRBD1. Trimming took 4 bases from V and 8 from J; bases not matched to a gene: 10. Germline values: CDR1 SQVTM, CDR2 ANQGSEA. The length of the CDR3 is 13 residues. The full variable domain, completed using reference TRBV29-1 and TRBJ1-1, is SAVISQKPSRDICQRGTSLTIQCQVDSQVTMMFWYRQQPGQSLTLIATANQGSEATYESGFVIDKFPISRPNLTFSTLTVSNMSPEDSSIYLCSVGYRGQTEAFFGQGTRLTVV.

This clonotype has just a few counts. The V call is TRBV10-3, the J call TRBJ2-7; the D gene could be TRBD1 or TRBD2 (5 bases each). In germline, CDR1 is ENHRY, CDR2 SYGVKD. Trimming shortened V by 10 bases and J by 3 bases, and 19 bases separated the two germline ends. This CDR3 comprises 14 residues. The CDR3 DNA reads TGTGCCAGCAATAACGGGGCTTCAGGCTACGAGCAGTACTTC. Encoded protein: CASNNGASGYEQYF.

This clonotype was seen a handful of times. This sequence joins TRBV10-2 and TRBJ2-5; 10 nucleotides match TRBD2. The CDR3 spans 13 residues. With V trimmed by 6 bases and J by 7 bases, 5 bases remained unmatched. The germline V gene has CDR1 WSHSY and CDR2 SAAADI. The CDR3 region has the DNA TGCGCCAGCAGGGAGGGACTAGCGAGGACCCAGTACTTC. As protein: CASREGLARTQYF.

This clonotype has more than one count but fewer than ten. The chain couples TRBV6-1 to TRBJ2-5; the match to TRBD2 covers 14 bases. The J call is doubtful: the DNA matches TRBJ2-1 better. CDR3 length: 19 amino acids. The germline gives CDR1 MNHNS, CDR2 SASEGT. CDR3 nucleotide sequence: TGTGCCAGCAGCCACTGGATGGAGAGACTAGCGGGGGGGCCGGGTGAGCAGTTCTTC. It encodes CASSHWMERLAGGPGEQFF.

This clonotype occurred a few times. This chain joins TRBV29-1 and TRBJ1-5; 8 nucleotides align to TRBD1. This CDR3 has 14 residues. V lost 6 bases and J lost 2; bases outside the gene matches: 6. Germline loops: CDR1 SQVTM, CDR2 ANQGSEA. In DNA form, the CDR3 reads TGCAGCGTGGCGGACAGGGCTGGCAATCAGCCCCAGCATTTT. It encodes CSVADRAGNQPQHF.

Only a few counts were recorded for this clonotype. The CDR3 nucleotides read TGTGCCAGCAGCTATTTACAGGGGACAAGGGGAAACACCATATATTTT. Translating it yields CASSYLQGTRGNTIYF. This sequence joins TRBV7-9 and TRBJ1-3; TRBD1 aligns across 7 bases. The CDR3 is 16 residues long. CDR1 and CDR2 (germline): SEHNR, FQNEAQ (reference sequence). V was clipped by 4 bases and J by 4 bases; unmatched bases: 10. Full variable domain (missing parts from reference TRBV7-9 and TRBJ1-3): DTGVSQNPRHKITKRGQNVTFRCDPISEHNRLYWYRQTLGQGPEFLTYFQNEAQLEKSRLLSDRFSAERPKGSFSTLEIQRTEQGDSAMYLCASSYLQGTRGNTIYFGEGSWLTVV.

The chain couples TRBV12-3 or TRBV12-4 to TRBJ2-7; D is perhaps TRBD1 or TRBD2 (6 bases each). Trimming cost V 7 bases and J 4 bases, with 11 bases left between them. CDR3 length: 12 residues. DNA of the CDR3: TGTGCCAGCATTGGGGGGCCATACGAGCAGTACTTC. Translating it yields CASIGGPYEQYF.

The CDR3 loop reads CASSAQQFTEAFF. DNA of the CDR3: TGTGCCAGCAGCGCCCAACAGTTTACTGAAGCTTTCTTT. This chain connects TRBV9 to TRBJ1-1; D not resolved. The CDR3 covers 13 residues. Germline V gene lookup returns CDR1 SGDLS and CDR2 YYNGEE. Trimming took off 3 bases at V and 5 bases at J, with 11 bases between the two ends.